These 21 T cell receptor beta chains were all obtained from the same sample, sequenced in a study of blood T cell repertoires in COVID-19. The method was immunoSEQ multiplex PCR; TCRdb's version includes in-frame clones alone and lacks a portion of them. The data contain fewer than 500,000 clones, about nine tenths of them seen just once; the ten biggest clones take up under 0.85%. Sample: PBMCs or T cells enriched from blood (not recorded which). These receptors all come from a woman aged 18-35 years who had recovered from COVID-19.

The chain is built from TRBV3-1 (or the pseudogene TRBV3-2) and TRBJ1-6; D call uncertain. The CDR3 spans 14 residues. Germline values: CDR1 LGHDT, CDR2 YNNKEL (reference sequence). Between the trimmed V and J ends, which lost 0 bases and 7 bases, there was a span of 7 bases. CDR3 bases: TGTGCCAGCAGCCAAGATAGTGTAAATTCACCCCTCCACTTT. Amino acids: CASSQDSVNSPLHF.

The V and J genes are TRBV3-1 (or the pseudogene TRBV3-2) and TRBJ1-1; D remains unclear. This CDR3 spans 12 amino acids. Trimming stripped 3 bases from V and 4 bases from J, with 6 bases between. The germline V gene encodes CDR1 LGHDT and CDR2 YNNKEL (reference sequence). This CDR3 is CASSHGSTEAFF. In nucleotides, the CDR3 is TGTGCCAGCAGCCACGGGAGCACTGAAGCTTTCTTT.

The J gene is TRBJ2-5, the V gene TRBV5-1; D is perhaps TRBD2 (6 bases). The V end was cut by 4 bases, the J end by 3 bases, with 19 bases between. CDR3 length: 16 amino acids. The germline CDR1 and CDR2 sequences are SGHRS and YFSETQ. The CDR3 bases are TGCGCCAGCAGCCTTGAATTTGCGCGCGGGAAAGAGACCCAGTACTTC. It codes for CASSLEFARGKETQYF. Looking up the rest from reference TRBV5-1 and TRBJ2-5 gives the full variable domain: KAGVTQTPRYLIKTRGQQVTLSCSPISGHRSVSWYQQTPGQGLQFLFEYFSETQRNKGNFPGRFSGRQFSNSRSEMNVSTLELGDSALYLCASSLEFARGKETQYFGPGTRLLVL.

V gene TRBV6-5 combines with J gene TRBJ2-7; 8 positions match TRBD1. The CDR3 has 13 residues. In germline, CDR1 is MNHEY, CDR2 SVGAGI. The trim removed 8 bases at V and 0 bases at J, leaving 3 bases unmatched. The CDR3 sequence: CASRQGSSYEQYF. CDR3 DNA: TGTGCCAGCCGACAGGGGAGCTCCTACGAGCAGTACTTC.

The chain couples TRBV30 to TRBJ1-5, with no clear D. Trimming shortened V by 2 bases and J by 4 bases, and 9 bases separated the two germline ends. The germline V gene has CDR1 GTSNPN and CDR2 SVGIG (reference sequence). CDR3 length: 13 residues. The CDR3 DNA is TGTGCCTGGAGTATAACAGTTAATCAGCCCCAGCATTTT. This translates into CAWSITVNQPQHF.

The V and J genes are TRBV7-6 and TRBJ2-7; tentative D call: TRBD2 (7 bases). The ends were cut back, 2 bases at V and 0 bases at J, with 11 bases in the middle. Germline lookup yields CDR1 SGHVS and CDR2 FNYEAQ. The CDR3 length is 15 residues. The CDR3 spells CASSLTGGSSYEQYF. The CDR3, as DNA: TGTGCCAGCAGCTTAACGGGGGGCAGCTCCTACGAGCAGTACTTC.

The V call is TRBV7-2, the J call TRBJ1-2; no definite D call. Germline CDR1 reads SGHTA; CDR2 reads FQGNSA. This CDR3 is 14 amino acids long. The ends were cut back, 4 bases at V and 4 bases at J, with 13 bases in the middle. The CDR3 spells CASSSTGGGYGYTF. Here the CDR3 DNA reads TGTGCCAGCAGCTCCACGGGTGGCGGCTATGGCTACACCTTC.

The V gene is TRBV6-6, the J gene TRBJ2-2; 7 bases are a match to TRBD1. Germline trimming cut 5 bases from V and 1 base from J; bases unmatched to any gene: 4. Germline V CDR1 and CDR2: MNHNY, SVGAGI (reference sequence). The CDR3 length is 15 residues. The CDR3 nucleotides read TGTGCCAGCAGTCACCGGACAGGGAACACCGGGGAGCTGTTTTTT. This translates into CASSHRTGNTGELFF.

The V call is TRBV2, the J call TRBJ2-7; 8 bases match TRBD1. Unmatched junction bases numbered 5, after V lost 8 bases and J lost 2 bases. Germline CDR1 and CDR2: SNHLY and FYNNEI. There are 13 residues in the CDR3. The CDR3 sequence is CASEDRAAYEQYF. The CDR3, as DNA: TGTGCCAGCGAGGACAGGGCAGCCTACGAGCAGTACTTC.

The V call is TRBV18, the J call TRBJ1-5, with D perhaps matching TRBD1 (6 bases). The germline V and J ends were trimmed by 3 bases and 5 bases, with 14 bases remaining between them. Germline-derived CDR1 and CDR2 are KGHSH and LQKENI. The CDR3 loop spans 15 amino acids. The CDR3 spells CASSPQQGSDQPQHF. DNA for the CDR3: TGTGCCAGCTCACCTCAACAGGGCTCTGATCAGCCCCAGCATTTT.

The gene calls are TRBV11-2 and TRBJ2-7; 7 bases fit TRBD2. CDR1 and CDR2 from the germline V gene are SGHAT and FQNNGV. V lost 4 bases and J lost 2; bases outside the gene matches: 8. The CDR3 has 15 amino acids. The CDR3 DNA reads as TGTGCCAGCAGCTCGACTAGCCGGAGACCCTACGAGCAGTACTTC. The encoded protein is CASSSTSRRPYEQYF. The full variable domain, with the rest looked up from reference TRBV11-2 and TRBJ2-7, is EAGVAQSPRYKIIEKRQSVAFWCNPISGHATLYWYQQILGQGPKLLIQFQNNGVVDDSQLPKDRFSAERLKGVDSTLKIQPAKLEDSAVYLCASSSTSRRPYEQYFGPGTRLTVT.

The chain employs TRBV3-1 (or the pseudogene TRBV3-2) and TRBJ2-7; perhaps TRBD2 as D (5 bases). Between the trimmed V and J ends, which lost 5 bases and 0 bases, there was a span of 14 bases. The germline gives CDR1 LGHDT, CDR2 YNNKEL (reference sequence). This CDR3 is 15 amino acids long. CDR3: CASSAGLWSSYEQYF. CDR3 DNA: TGTGCCAGCAGCGCCGGACTGTGGAGCTCCTACGAGCAGTACTTC.

In nucleotides, the CDR3 is TGCGCCAGCATCAAAAGGAGGGGCAGGGGGATCTCTGGGGCCAACGTCCTGACTTTC. Its translation: CASIKRRGRGISGANVLTF. The chain is built from TRBV4-1 and TRBJ2-6; D is perhaps TRBD1 (7 bases). V lost 7 bases, J lost 0 bases, and 22 bases lay in between. Germline CDR1 is MGHRA and CDR2 is YSYEKL. This CDR3 comprises 19 residues.

This clone was seen more than once but under ten times. The chain employs TRBV5-1 and TRBJ1-2, with D tentatively TRBD1 (5 bases). The CDR3 has 14 amino acids. CDR1 is SGHRS and CDR2 is YFSETQ in the germline V gene. Trimming took off 2 bases at V and 6 bases at J, with 14 bases between the two ends. The CDR3 nucleotides are TGCGCCAGCAGCTTAGACGACAGCTACCATGGCTACACCTTC. It translates to CASSLDDSYHGYTF. Variable domain in full (rest from reference TRBV5-1 and TRBJ1-2): KAGVTQTPRYLIKTRGQQVTLSCSPISGHRSVSWYQQTPGQGLQFLFEYFSETQRNKGNFPGRFSGRQFSNSRSEMNVSTLELGDSALYLCASSLDDSYHGYTFGSGTRLTVV.

The chain has TRBV30 and TRBJ1-5; D not certain. The ends were cut back, 3 bases at V and 0 bases at J, with 6 bases in the middle. Germline CDR1 reads GTSNPN; CDR2 reads SVGIG (reference sequence). The CDR3 is 13 amino acids. CDR3 region: CAWSPNSNQPQHF. The CDR3 DNA reads TGTGCCTGGAGCCCCAATAGCAATCAGCCCCAGCATTTT.

V is TRBV19 and J is TRBJ1-2; 9 bases map to TRBD1. The CDR3 has 15 amino acids. Germline CDR1 and CDR2: LNHDA and SQIVND (reference sequence). The J segment lost 4 bases and the V segment lost 8 bases, leaving 11 bases of the junction unmatched. The CDR3 protein is CASPQDRGSLYGYTF. The CDR3 nucleotides are TGTGCCAGTCCACAGGACAGGGGTTCTCTCTATGGCTACACCTTC.

This chain uses TRBV10-1 with TRBJ2-1, with TRBD1 identical over 9 bases. J lost 4 bases, V lost 4 bases, and 8 bases had no gene match. In germline, CDR1 is WNHNN, CDR2 SYGVQD (reference sequence). CDR3 length: 16 amino acids. The DNA of the CDR3 is TGCGCCAGCAGTGCCAGCCGGGACAGGGTGTACAATGAGCAGTTCTTC. This sequence encodes CASSASRDRVYNEQFF.

The chain carries TRBV5-1 and TRBJ1-3, with no clear D. The ends were cut back, 5 bases at V and 0 bases at J, with 12 bases in the middle. The CDR3 sequence is 15 residues long. In germline, CDR1 is SGHRS, CDR2 YFSETQ. CDR3 residues: CASRPSGFSGNTIYF. The CDR3 coding sequence is TGCGCCAGCAGACCAAGCGGCTTCTCTGGAAACACCATATATTTT.

This chain links TRBV19 with TRBJ2-1; 9 bases fit TRBD2. Germline trimming cut 5 bases from V and 4 bases from J; bases unmatched to any gene: 6. CDR3 size: 15 residues. From germline, CDR1 is LNHDA and CDR2 SQIVND (reference sequence). CDR3 loop: CASSLSGGPYNEQFF. CDR3 bases: TGTGCCAGTAGTCTTAGCGGGGGACCGTACAATGAGCAGTTCTTC.

V gene TRBV30 combines with J gene TRBJ1-1; possibly TRBD1 for D (5 bases). The germline V gene encodes CDR1 GTSNPN and CDR2 SVGIG (reference sequence). This CDR3 has 13 residues. V lost 2 bases, J lost 7 bases, and 14 bases lay in between. The CDR3 protein is CAWSRATGGEAFF. The CDR3 region has the DNA TGTGCCTGGAGTCGAGCCACCGGGGGTGAAGCTTTCTTT. Full variable domain (outside the CDR3, taken from reference TRBV30 and TRBJ1-1): SQTIHQWPATLVQPVGSPLSLECTVEGTSNPNLYWYRQAAGRGLQLLFYSVGIGQISSEVPQNLSASRPQDRQFILSSKKLLLSDSGFYLCAWSRATGGEAFFGQGTRLTVV.

V and J are TRBV2 and TRBJ1-5, with D unclear. Germline V gives CDR1 SNHLY, CDR2 FYNNEI. CDR3 length equals 13 residues. The V end was cut by 3 bases, the J end by 3 bases, with 6 bases between. Here the CDR3 DNA reads TGTGCCAGCAGTGACAGGTCCAATCAGCCCCAGCATTTT. Residues: CASSDRSNQPQHF.